The clone carrying this TCR beta chain was recorded a few times. The target antigen is unknown. Reverse transcription used approximately 500 ng RNA and constant-region primers for alpha and beta. Separate chain-specific third strand synthesis with multiplexing indices produced the alpha and beta libraries. One primer pair amplified all rearrangements per chain; each cDNA got molecular barcodes. Via MiXCR, TCRdb re-called the 5' RACE reads, giving one row per CDR3 protein. The sample records about 13,000 distinct CDR3 sequences, about 9.8% being singletons. This sample stems from a study of HIV-infected patients and healthy controls. No cell fractionation was done, so the repertoire covers all unsorted peripheral blood T cells. Study results and caveats: HIV-associated CDR3 frequencies dropped significantly during therapy; CMV-associated ones, mostly rising, changed nonsignificantly. With just sixteen HIV-infected individuals processed, the findings' generality was considered strongly limited.

Germline V gene sequence: CDR1 DFQATT, CDR2 SNEGSKA (reference sequence). The CDR3 totals 12 residues. With 5 bases clipped from V and 4 bases from J, the junction kept 1 base outside the gene matches. Sequenced: blood. The chain carries TRBV20-1 and TRBJ1-1; 10 bases align to TRBD1. This clonotype originated in an adult in good health. The CDR3 bases are TGCAGTGCTGGACAGGGGGGCACTGAAGCTTTCTTT. Translation gives CSAGQGGTEAFF.